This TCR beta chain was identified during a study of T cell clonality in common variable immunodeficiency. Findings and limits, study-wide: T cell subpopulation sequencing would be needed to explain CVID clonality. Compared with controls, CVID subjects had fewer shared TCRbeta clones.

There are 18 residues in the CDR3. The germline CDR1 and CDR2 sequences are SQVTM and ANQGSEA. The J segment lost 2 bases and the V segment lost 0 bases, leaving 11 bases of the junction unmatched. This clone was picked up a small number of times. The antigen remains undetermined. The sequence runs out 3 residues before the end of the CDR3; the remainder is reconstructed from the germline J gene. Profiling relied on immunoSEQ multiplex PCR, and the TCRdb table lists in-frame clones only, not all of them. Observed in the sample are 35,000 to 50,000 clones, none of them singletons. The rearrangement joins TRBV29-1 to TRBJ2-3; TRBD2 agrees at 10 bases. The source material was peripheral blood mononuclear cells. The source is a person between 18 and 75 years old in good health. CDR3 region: CSVEDGWLAGATTDTQYF. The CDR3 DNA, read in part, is TGCAGCGTTGAAGATGGGTGGCTAGCGGGGGCTACCACAGATACG.